Shown below are 20 T cell receptor beta chains from a single sample sequenced in a study of circulating CD8 cells and anti-PD-1 response in melanoma. The QIAseq Immune Repertoire TCR panel built the libraries from about 16 ng of total RNA. In TCRdb, the reads were re-called with MiXCR into one record per CDR3 protein. This sample has about 1,000 distinct CDR3 sequences; approximately 9.9% occur once, and the top ten carry roughly 6%. Four subsets defined by PD-1 and/or TIGIT were sorted from live CD3+CD8+TCRalphabeta+ cells. The material was CD8+ T cells from PBMCs, obtained at baseline or after one month of anti-PD-1 therapy (not recorded which). The receptors come from a human donor with melanoma.

This clonotype is labeled as large. The rearrangement links TRBV28 to TRBJ2-7; D is possibly TRBD1 (6 bases). Trimming removed 2 bases from V and 2 bases from J, with 10 bases in between. This CDR3 comprises 14 residues. CDR1 and CDR2 (germline): MDHEN, SYDVKM. For the CDR3, the DNA is TGTGCCAGCAGTTTAGCACAGGGAACCTACGAGCAGTACTTC. Protein: CASSLAQGTYEQYF. Drawing the rest from reference TRBV28 and TRBJ2-7, the complete variable domain is DVKVTQSSRYLVKRTGEKVFLECVQDMDHENMFWYRQDPGLGLRLIYFSYDVKMKEKGDIPEGYSVSREKKERFSLILESASTNQTSMYLCASSLAQGTYEQYFGPGTRLTVT.

In its sample, this clonotype is medium-sized (0.01 to 0.1%). V and J are TRBV2 and TRBJ2-1; 9 bases map to TRBD1. Per germline, CDR1 SNHLY and CDR2 FYNNEI. This CDR3 region has 15 residues. With V trimmed by 7 bases and J by 7 bases, 11 bases remained unmatched. The CDR3 region has the DNA TGTGCCAGCAACCCAGACAGGGGGTATCGGAATGAGCAGTTCTTC. It encodes CASNPDRGYRNEQFF.

The V gene is TRBV19, the J gene TRBJ1-1; unclear D gene. CDR1 LNHDA and CDR2 SQIVND come from the germline V gene (reference sequence). The CDR3 has 12 residues. Trimming shortened V by 8 bases and J by 0 bases, and 7 bases separated the two germline ends. For the CDR3, the DNA is TGTGCCAGTCTCGGGCTGAACACTGAAGCTTTCTTT. Encoded protein: CASLGLNTEAFF. Variable domain in full (rest from reference TRBV19 and TRBJ1-1): DGGITQSPKYLFRKEGQNVTLSCEQNLNHDAMYWYRQDPGQGLRLIYYSQIVNDFQKGDIAEGYSVSREKKESFPLTVTSAQKNPTAFYLCASLGLNTEAFFGQGTRLTVV.

This clonotype is deemed medium-sized. The chain links TRBV5-1 to TRBJ1-2; D possibly corresponds to TRBD1 (6 bases). The germline V gene has CDR1 SGHRS and CDR2 YFSETQ. Between the trimmed V and J ends, which lost 0 bases and 7 bases, there was a span of 19 bases. CDR3 length: 16 residues. CDR3 nucleotides: TGCGCCAGCAGCTTGGACGGTGTCACAGGGTTCTTTGGCTACACCTTC. This gives the protein CASSLDGVTGFFGYTF.

This clonotype is labeled as medium-sized (0.01 to 0.1%). V and J are TRBV5-1 and TRBJ1-1; D gene unclear. Per germline, CDR1 SGHRS and CDR2 YFSETQ. Between the trimmed V and J ends, which lost 0 bases and 4 bases, there was a span of 10 bases. This CDR3 has 14 amino acids. The CDR3 DNA is TGCGCCAGCAGCTTGGCGCACCAAGGCACTGAAGCTTTCTTT. It encodes CASSLAHQGTEAFF.

The table lists this clonotype with a count of one. It is likely a read error, because the conserved phenylalanine at the end of the CDR3 is missing. The DNA is omitted, as the CDR3 cannot be located on it reliably, and the CDR3 follows TCRdb's listing. The J gene is TRBJ2-7, the V gene TRBV6-2 or TRBV6-3; the table gives TRBD1 as D, unverified against the DNA. Germline values: CDR1 MNHEY, CDR2 SVGEGT. The CDR3 has 13 residues if both end residues are counted. CDR3 protein: CASSGTEDYELYS.

This clonotype is deemed medium-sized (0.01 to 0.1%). This chain joins TRBV30 and TRBJ2-1; 10 positions match TRBD2. Trimming took 1 base from V and 8 from J; bases not matched to a gene: 5. The CDR3 consists of 14 residues. Germline loops: CDR1 GTSNPN, CDR2 SVGIG (reference sequence). CDR3 amino acids: CAWSASGGFDEQFF. CDR3 sequence (DNA): TGTGCCTGGAGTGCTAGCGGGGGTTTCGATGAGCAGTTCTTC.

Judged by abundance, this clonotype is large (0.1 to 1%). This chain links TRBV4-2 with TRBJ2-1; tentative D call: TRBD1 (5 bases). Between the trimmed V and J ends, which lost 0 bases and 6 bases, there was a span of 15 bases. This CDR3 region has 16 residues. Germline V gene sequence: CDR1 LGHNA, CDR2 YNFKEQ. CDR3 sequence (DNA): TGTGCCAGCAGCCAAGAACATACTCCTGGGGCCAATGAGCAGTTCTTC. Protein sequence: CASSQEHTPGANEQFF.

This clonotype rates as medium-sized. The chain uses TRBV27 and TRBJ2-7; D unresolved. This CDR3 has 14 amino acids. The V end lost 6 bases, the J end lost 2 bases, and 14 bases lay between the germline ends. Germline V gene sequence: CDR1 MNHEY, CDR2 SMNVEV (reference sequence). The CDR3 protein is CASRPGNPTYEQYF. The CDR3 bases are TGTGCCAGCAGGCCGGGCAACCCAACCTACGAGCAGTACTTC.

This clonotype is judged medium-sized (0.01 to 0.1%). The V gene is TRBV6-5, the J gene TRBJ2-3; no clear D. Germline V CDR1 and CDR2: MNHEY, SVGAGI. V lost 0 bases to trimming and J lost 3 bases, with 4 bases between them. The CDR3 is made up of 13 amino acids. The CDR3: CASSYSGTDTQYF. The CDR3 DNA reads as TGTGCCAGCAGTTACTCGGGGACAGATACGCAGTATTTT.

By its share, this clonotype is large. This chain connects TRBV5-5 to TRBJ2-7; D ambiguous. Per germline, CDR1 SGHKS and CDR2 YYEKEE (reference sequence). V was trimmed by 0 bases and J by 4 bases, leaving 2 bases between them. CDR3 length: 11 residues. This chain's CDR3 is CASSLVYEQYF. In DNA form, the CDR3 reads TGTGCCAGCAGCTTGGTTTACGAGCAGTACTTC.

By sample share, this clonotype is large. The V call is TRBV6-4, the J call TRBJ2-2; 13 nucleotides agree with TRBD2. Trimming at V came to 3 bases and at J to 5 bases, leaving 9 bases not matched to a gene. The CDR3 runs to 18 residues. Germline loops: CDR1 MRHNA, CDR2 SNTAGT. This CDR3 reads CASSEDGTSGVLTGELFF. CDR3 DNA: TGTGCCAGCAGTGAGGACGGGACTAGCGGGGTATTAACCGGGGAGCTGTTTTTT.

This clonotype is categorized as medium-sized (0.01 to 0.1%). The chain is built from TRBV5-6 and TRBJ2-7; D remains unclear. V lost 1 base and J 0 bases, leaving 5 bases between the germline ends. CDR1 is SGHDT, CDR2 YYEEEE, per germline. This CDR3 spans 13 amino acids. The CDR3 region is CASSLISSYEQYF. Written as DNA, the CDR3 is TGTGCCAGCAGCTTGATCTCCTCCTACGAGCAGTACTTC.

This clonotype is termed large (0.1 to 1%). This chain joins TRBV6-1 and TRBJ1-6; 10 nucleotides agree with TRBD1. Unmatched junction bases numbered 0, after V lost 0 bases and J lost 7 bases. Germline V gene lookup returns CDR1 MNHNS and CDR2 SASEGT. The CDR3 contains 15 residues. The CDR3, as DNA: TGTGCCAGCAGTGAAGCGACAGGGGGCAATTCACCCCTCCACTTT. This translates into CASSEATGGNSPLHF.

This clonotype is classed as medium-sized. This chain uses TRBV7-3 with TRBJ2-5; D gene uncertain. The V end was cut by 5 bases, the J end by 2 bases, with 12 bases between. The CDR3 has 14 residues. CDR1 and CDR2 (germline): SGHTA, FQGTGA. The CDR3 sequence: CASSPSSGQETQYF. For the CDR3, the DNA is TGTGCCAGCAGCCCCTCCTCCGGTCAAGAGACCCAGTACTTC.

This clonotype counts as large. The gene calls are TRBV5-4 and TRBJ1-6; 7 nucleotides agree with TRBD1. CDR3 length: 14 amino acids. Looked up from germline, CDR1 is SGHNT and CDR2 is YYREEE (reference sequence). Trimming at V came to 5 bases and at J to 8 bases, leaving 7 bases not matched to a gene. CDR3 amino acids: CASRPGGEHSPLHF. The CDR3 DNA follows: TGTGCCAGCAGACCAGGGGGAGAACATTCACCCCTCCACTTT.

This clonotype is classed as medium-sized. This chain connects TRBV20-1 to TRBJ1-6; the D is unclear. The CDR3 runs 16 residues. CDR1 is DFQATT and CDR2 is SNEGSKA in the germline V gene (reference sequence). Trimming removed 7 bases from V and 9 bases from J, with 25 bases in between. The CDR3 protein is CSVSWPPKRDSSPLHF. In nucleotides, the CDR3 is TGCAGTGTATCCTGGCCGCCTAAGCGGGATAGTTCACCCCTCCACTTT.

This clonotype has more than one count but fewer than ten. The V gene is TRBV19, the J gene TRBJ1-5; no firm D call. This CDR3 is built from 10 residues. Germline CDR1 is LNHDA and CDR2 is SQIVND (reference sequence). V was trimmed by 7 bases and J by 6 bases, leaving 4 bases between them. CDR3 bases: TGTGCCAGTAATAGTCAGCCCCAGCATTTT. Translated: CASNSQPQHF.

As for this clonotype: One junction end disagrees with the germline gene, perhaps due to a read error. J is TRBJ1-1 and V is TRBV5-5; D perhaps matches TRBD1 (5 bases). Germline V gene data show CDR1 as SGHKS and CDR2 as YYEKEE (reference sequence). The CDR3 runs to 17 residues. In DNA form, the CDR3 reads TGCGCCAGCAGCCAAGCCCCGGGGACCGCCATGAACACTGAAGCTTTCTTT. Translating gives CASSQAPGTAMNTEAFF.

By sample share, this clonotype is large (0.1 to 1%). This chain uses TRBV2 with TRBJ2-7; the match to TRBD2 covers 8 bases. Unmatched junction bases numbered 5, after V lost 4 bases and J lost 0 bases. This CDR3 is 15 amino acids long. The V gene's germline CDR1 is SNHLY and CDR2 FYNNEI. The CDR3 here is CASSVSGGLSYEQYF. DNA for the CDR3: TGTGCCAGCAGTGTAAGCGGGGGCCTCTCCTACGAGCAGTACTTC.